Sequencing of this TCR beta chain was carried out in a study of blood T cell repertoires in COVID-19. Across the whole study: Samples taken during acute and convalescent COVID-19 were collected in the United States, Italy and Spain. The cDNA or gDNA used as material had been derived from T cells, B-cell-depleted T cells, or PBMCs.

CDR3 length equals 15 residues. V shed 7 bases and J 0 bases; nucleotides not matched to a gene: 6. The V gene's germline CDR1 is SNHLY and CDR2 FYNNEI. Methods used by the authors: Nucleated cell counts were estimated from reference gene primer amplification. TCRdb's table, derived via immunoSEQ multiplex PCR, lists solely in-frame clones and lacks some. The V and J calls and clone size are taken from that table; D and trimming were inferred from the DNA. The repertoire holds approximately 200,000 clones, with approximately 86% as singletons. Sequenced input: peripheral blood. The receptor was isolated from a man aged 25 to 40 with acute or convalescent COVID-19. The chain is built from TRBV2 and TRBJ1-3; 7 positions agree with TRBD1. The DNA of the CDR3 is TGTGCCAGCAAGGTTGGGGACAGCTCTGGAAACACCATATATTTT. It codes for CASKVGDSSGNTIYF.